This TCR beta chain came from a study of blood T cell repertoires in COVID-19. Turning to the study itself: PBMCs, B-cell-depleted T cells, or T cells provided the cDNA or gDNA that made up the material.

As processed by the authors: Estimation of nucleated cell counts relied on the amplification of reference gene primers. The repertoire was sequenced with immunoSEQ multiplex PCR; TCRdb's copy has only in-frame clones and lacks some. That table furnishes V, J and clone size, whereas the DNA furnished D and trimming. The data hold 200,000 to 300,000 clones, with roughly nine tenths observed a single time. Recruitment covered over 20 US areas and drew participants whose ages spanned roughly 18 to 100 years. Participants were placed into cohorts based on the clinical history they reported. Sequenced sample: PBMCs or T cells enriched from blood (not recorded which). The sequence derives from a woman between 18 and 30 years old who had recovered from COVID-19.

This CDR3 reads CASSLTEYGYTF. The CDR3 DNA reads TGTGCCAGCAGTCTCACGGAGTATGGCTACACCTTC. The chain couples TRBV2 to TRBJ1-2, with unresolved D. Germline loops: CDR1 SNHLY, CDR2 FYNNEI. This CDR3 spans 12 amino acids. Trimming took off 5 bases at V and 5 bases at J, with 9 bases between the two ends.